This T cell receptor beta chain was observed in a study of spatial heterogeneity in lung cancer. About the research overall: The donors were about 72 patients with non-small cell lung cancer that was early-stage and untreated. TCR and UMI combinations that were unique each appeared, on average, more than ten times in raw reads.

Germline V gives CDR1 MGHRA, CDR2 YSYEKL. The CDR3 runs to 16 residues. V was clipped by 4 bases and J by 0 bases; unmatched bases: 8. TCR cDNA molecules were tagged individually, and each one carried a unique molecular identifier. TCRdb re-derived calls from the 5' RACE reads in MiXCR, one entry per CDR3 protein. Seen here are some 54,000 distinct CDR3 sequences, roughly 7.4% observed once, and the top ten hold 35% to 45%. Time point noted: blood at routine non-recurrence follow-up after resection. Whole RNA from tumor, nontumor lung or frozen PBMC was sequenced unsorted. The sequence came from a female donor with early-stage non-small cell lung cancer. The source was PBMCs, collected at follow-up. This rearrangement joins TRBV4-1 to TRBJ1-1; TRBD1 aligns across 7 bases. The chain's CDR3 is CASSRPFDRVNTEAFF. The CDR3 nucleotides are TGCGCCAGCAGCCGCCCATTTGACAGGGTGAACACTGAAGCTTTCTTT.